The 5 T cell receptor beta chains listed next were all sequenced from one sample in a study of T cell changes during pregnancy in multiple sclerosis. Assay used: immunoSEQ multiplex PCR; TCRdb lists only in-frame clones, some missing. The table lists tens of thousands of clones, 85% to 95% of them singletons. Sequences were derived from CD8+ T cells from peripheral blood mononuclear cells, sampled in the second trimester of pregnancy. The receptors stem from a female donor with multiple sclerosis, enrolled in a pregnancy study.

This clone has just one count. The CDR3 sequence is CASSDRTVYNEQFF. CDR3 DNA: TGTGCCAGCAGCGATCGGACTGTCTACAATGAGCAGTTCTTC. The chain uses TRBV11-2 and TRBJ2-1, with D possibly being TRBD2 (5 bases). The CDR3 extends over 14 amino acids. Deletions cut 5 bases from V and 3 bases from J, with 11 bases between. Germline CDR1 SGHAT, CDR2 FQNNGV.

The chain carries TRBV7-9 and TRBJ2-1; 9 nucleotides align to TRBD1. CDR3 size: 15 residues. The V and J ends lost 5 bases and 3 bases, in that order; junction bases with no gene match: 5. Germline assignment: CDR1 SEHNR and CDR2 FQNEAQ (reference sequence). DNA for the CDR3: TGTGCCAGCAGCGCTCCGGGACAGGGCTACAATGAGCAGTTCTTC. It codes for CASSAPGQGYNEQFF.

The chain has TRBV29-1 and TRBJ2-1, with TRBD2 identical over 8 bases. The J segment lost 7 bases and the V segment lost 8 bases, leaving 4 bases of the junction unmatched. Germline V CDR1 and CDR2: SQVTM, ANQGSEA. This CDR3 is 11 amino acids long. The CDR3 sequence is CSLGRENEQFF. For the CDR3, the DNA is TGCAGCCTCGGGAGGGAAAATGAGCAGTTCTTC.

The chain couples TRBV28 to TRBJ2-1, with 10 bases matching TRBD2. Trimming at V came to 3 bases and at J to 2 bases, leaving 4 bases not matched to a gene. Germline-derived CDR1 and CDR2 are MDHEN and SYDVKM. This CDR3 contains 16 residues. The CDR3 region has the DNA TGTGCCAGCAGTTTGCGGCTAGCGGGAGCCTACAATGAGCAGTTCTTC. This translates into CASSLRLAGAYNEQFF.

The CDR3 protein is CASSTGTGARSGELFF. DNA of the CDR3: TGTGCCAGCAGTACAGGGACAGGGGCACGGAGCGGGGAGCTGTTTTTT. V and J are TRBV27 and TRBJ2-2; 10 positions agree with TRBD1. V lost 5 bases, J lost 7 bases, and 10 bases stayed unmatched. Germline V gives CDR1 MNHEY, CDR2 SMNVEV (reference sequence). The length of the CDR3 is 16 residues.